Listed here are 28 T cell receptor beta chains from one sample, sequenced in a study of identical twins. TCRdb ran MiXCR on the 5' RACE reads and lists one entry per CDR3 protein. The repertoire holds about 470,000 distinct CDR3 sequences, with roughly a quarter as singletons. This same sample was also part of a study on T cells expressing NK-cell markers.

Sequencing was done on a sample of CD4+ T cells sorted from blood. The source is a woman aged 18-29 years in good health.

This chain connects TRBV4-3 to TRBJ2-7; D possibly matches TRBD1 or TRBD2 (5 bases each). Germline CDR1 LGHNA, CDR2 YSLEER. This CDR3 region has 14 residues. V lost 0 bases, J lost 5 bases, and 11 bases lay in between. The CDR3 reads CASSQDYGTDEQYF. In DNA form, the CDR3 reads TGCGCCAGCAGCCAAGATTATGGGACCGACGAGCAGTACTTC.

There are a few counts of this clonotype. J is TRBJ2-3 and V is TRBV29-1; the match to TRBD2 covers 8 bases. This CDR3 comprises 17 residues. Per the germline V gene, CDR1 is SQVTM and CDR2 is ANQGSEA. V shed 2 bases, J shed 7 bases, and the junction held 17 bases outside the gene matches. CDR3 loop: CSVESPAGVAGINTQYF. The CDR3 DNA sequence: TGCAGCGTTGAATCCCCTGCGGGGGTAGCGGGAATTAATACGCAGTATTTT.

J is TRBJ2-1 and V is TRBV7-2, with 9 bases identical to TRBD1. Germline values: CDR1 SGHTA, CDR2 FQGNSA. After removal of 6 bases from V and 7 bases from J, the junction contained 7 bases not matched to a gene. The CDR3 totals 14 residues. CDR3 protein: CASRGQGLGNEQFF. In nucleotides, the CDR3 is TGTGCCAGCAGAGGACAGGGGTTGGGGAATGAGCAGTTCTTC.

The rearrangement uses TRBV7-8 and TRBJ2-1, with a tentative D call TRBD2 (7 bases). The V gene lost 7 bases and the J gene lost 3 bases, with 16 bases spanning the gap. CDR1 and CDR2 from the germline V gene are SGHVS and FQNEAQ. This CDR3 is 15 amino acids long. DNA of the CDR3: TGTGCCAGCATCGCGGGGGCCCCCTACTACAATGAGCAGTTCTTC. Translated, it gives CASIAGAPYYNEQFF.

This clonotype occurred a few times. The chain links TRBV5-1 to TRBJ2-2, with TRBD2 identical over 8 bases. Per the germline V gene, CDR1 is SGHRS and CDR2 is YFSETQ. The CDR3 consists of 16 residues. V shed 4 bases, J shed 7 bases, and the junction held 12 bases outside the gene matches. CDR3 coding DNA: TGCGCCAGCAGCGCGTCCGGGAGGGCCAGTTACGGGGAGCTGTTTTTT. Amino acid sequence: CASSASGRASYGELFF.

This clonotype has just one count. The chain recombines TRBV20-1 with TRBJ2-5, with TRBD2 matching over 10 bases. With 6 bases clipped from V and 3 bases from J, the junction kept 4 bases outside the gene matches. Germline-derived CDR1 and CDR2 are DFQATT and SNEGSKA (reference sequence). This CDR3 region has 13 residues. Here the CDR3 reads CSAPLAGEETQYF. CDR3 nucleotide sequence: TGCAGTGCACCGCTAGCGGGAGAAGAGACCCAGTACTTC.

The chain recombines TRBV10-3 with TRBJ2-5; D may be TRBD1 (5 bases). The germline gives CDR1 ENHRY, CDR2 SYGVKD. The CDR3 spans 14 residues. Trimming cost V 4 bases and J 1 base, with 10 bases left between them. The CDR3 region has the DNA TGTGCCATCAGTGCTTGGCAGGGCCAAGAGACCCAGTACTTC. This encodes CAISAWQGQETQYF.

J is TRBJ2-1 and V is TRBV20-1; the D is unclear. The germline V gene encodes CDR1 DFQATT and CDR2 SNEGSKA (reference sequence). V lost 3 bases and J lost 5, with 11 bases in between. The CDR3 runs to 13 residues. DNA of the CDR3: TGCAGTGCTAGTGGTCCGAGTAACAATGAGCAGTTCTTC. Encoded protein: CSASGPSNNEQFF.

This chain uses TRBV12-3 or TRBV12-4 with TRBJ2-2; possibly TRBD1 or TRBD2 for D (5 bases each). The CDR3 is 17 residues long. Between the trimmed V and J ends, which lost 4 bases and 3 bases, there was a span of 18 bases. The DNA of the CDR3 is TGTGCCAGCAGTTGGGGGTACGGGTTGCCGGACACCGGGGAGCTGTTTTTT. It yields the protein CASSWGYGLPDTGELFF.

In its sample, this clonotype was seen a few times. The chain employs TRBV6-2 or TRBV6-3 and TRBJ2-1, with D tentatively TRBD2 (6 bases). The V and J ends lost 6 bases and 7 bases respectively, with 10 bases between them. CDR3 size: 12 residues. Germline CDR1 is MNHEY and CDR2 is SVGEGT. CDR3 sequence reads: CASRGRENEQFF. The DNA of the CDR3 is TGTGCCAGCAGAGGTCGGGAGAATGAGCAGTTCTTC.

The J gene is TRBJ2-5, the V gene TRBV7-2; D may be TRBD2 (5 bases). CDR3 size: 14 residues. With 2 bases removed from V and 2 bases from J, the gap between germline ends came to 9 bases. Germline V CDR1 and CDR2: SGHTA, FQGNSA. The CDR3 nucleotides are TGTGCCAGCAGCTTAAACGAGGGTCAAGAGACCCAGTACTTC. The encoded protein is CASSLNEGQETQYF. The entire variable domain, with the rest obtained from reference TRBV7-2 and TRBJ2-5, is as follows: GAGVSQSPSNKVTEKGKDVELRCDPISGHTALYWYRQSLGQGLEFLIYFQGNSAPDKSGLPSDRFSAERTGGSVSTLTIQRTQQEDSAVYLCASSLNEGQETQYFGPGTRLLVL.

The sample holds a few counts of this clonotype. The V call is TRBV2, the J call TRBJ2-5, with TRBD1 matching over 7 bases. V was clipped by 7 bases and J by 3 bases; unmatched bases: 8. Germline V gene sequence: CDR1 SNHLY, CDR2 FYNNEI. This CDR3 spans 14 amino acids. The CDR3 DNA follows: TGTGCCAGCAATACACTCGGGACAGAAGAGACCCAGTACTTC. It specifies CASNTLGTEETQYF.

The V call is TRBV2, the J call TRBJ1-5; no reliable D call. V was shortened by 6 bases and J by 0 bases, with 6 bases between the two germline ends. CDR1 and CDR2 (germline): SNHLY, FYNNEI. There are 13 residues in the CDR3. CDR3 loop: CASRRLSNQPQHF. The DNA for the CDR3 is TGTGCCAGCAGACGGCTTAGCAATCAGCCCCAGCATTTT.

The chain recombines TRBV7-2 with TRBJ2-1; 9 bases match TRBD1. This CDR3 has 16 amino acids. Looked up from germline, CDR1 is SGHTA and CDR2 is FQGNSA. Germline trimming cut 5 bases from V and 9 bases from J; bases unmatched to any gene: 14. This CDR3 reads CASSPSRDRAASEQFF. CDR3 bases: TGTGCCAGCAGCCCTAGCCGGGACAGGGCGGCAAGTGAGCAGTTCTTC. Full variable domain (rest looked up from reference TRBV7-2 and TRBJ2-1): GAGVSQSPSNKVTEKGKDVELRCDPISGHTALYWYRQSLGQGLEFLIYFQGNSAPDKSGLPSDRFSAERTGGSVSTLTIQRTQQEDSAVYLCASSPSRDRAASEQFFGPGTRLTVL.

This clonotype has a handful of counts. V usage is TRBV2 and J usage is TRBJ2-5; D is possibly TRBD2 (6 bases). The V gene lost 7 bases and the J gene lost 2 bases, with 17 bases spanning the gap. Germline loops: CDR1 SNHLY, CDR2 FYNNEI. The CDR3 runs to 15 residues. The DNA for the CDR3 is TGTGCCAGCACTGCCCCCGGGACTCAACAAGAGACCCAGTACTTC. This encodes CASTAPGTQQETQYF.

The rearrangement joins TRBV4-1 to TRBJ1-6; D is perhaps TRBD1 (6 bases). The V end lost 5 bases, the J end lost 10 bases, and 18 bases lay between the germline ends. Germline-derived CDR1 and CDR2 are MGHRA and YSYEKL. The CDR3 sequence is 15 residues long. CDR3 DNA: TGCGCCAGCAGCGGACAGAGGGAGGCCGGGTCACCCCTCCACTTT. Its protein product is CASSGQREAGSPLHF.

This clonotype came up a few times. The CDR3 DNA follows: TGTGCCACCACCCAGGGGGCTCCACCCTACAATGAGCAGTTCTTC. Protein: CATTQGAPPYNEQFF. This chain connects TRBV15 to TRBJ2-1; 8 bases line up with TRBD1. CDR3 size: 15 residues. Trimming at V came to 7 bases and at J to 2 bases, leaving 7 bases not matched to a gene. In germline, CDR1 is LNHNV, CDR2 YYDKDF (reference sequence).

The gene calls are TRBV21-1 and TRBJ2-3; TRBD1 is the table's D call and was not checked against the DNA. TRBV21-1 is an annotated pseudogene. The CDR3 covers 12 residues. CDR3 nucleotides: TGTGCCAGCAGCCTGTCCGAAGATACGCAGTATTTT. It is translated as CASSLSEDTQYF.

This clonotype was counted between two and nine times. The CDR3, as DNA: TGTGCCAGCAGCTTTATACAGCGCGAGCAGTACTTC. This encodes CASSFIQREQYF. The chain joins TRBV7-2 to TRBJ2-7; D unresolved. With 3 bases removed from V and 6 bases from J, the gap between germline ends came to 9 bases. This CDR3 has 12 amino acids. CDR1 and CDR2 (germline): SGHTA, FQGNSA.

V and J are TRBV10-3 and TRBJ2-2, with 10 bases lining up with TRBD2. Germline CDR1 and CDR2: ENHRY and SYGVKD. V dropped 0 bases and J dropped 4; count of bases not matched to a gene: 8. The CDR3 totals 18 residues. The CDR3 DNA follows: TGTGCCATCAGTGAGTCTTCCGGGCTAGCGGGAGCCACCGGGGAGCTGTTTTTT. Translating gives CAISESSGLAGATGELFF.

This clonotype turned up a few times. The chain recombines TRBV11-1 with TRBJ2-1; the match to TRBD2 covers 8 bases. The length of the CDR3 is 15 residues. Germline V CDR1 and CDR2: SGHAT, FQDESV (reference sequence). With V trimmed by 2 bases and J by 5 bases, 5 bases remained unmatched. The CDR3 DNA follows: TGTGCCAGCAGCTTAACGGGGGGGTTCAACAATGAGCAGTTCTTC. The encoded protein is CASSLTGGFNNEQFF.

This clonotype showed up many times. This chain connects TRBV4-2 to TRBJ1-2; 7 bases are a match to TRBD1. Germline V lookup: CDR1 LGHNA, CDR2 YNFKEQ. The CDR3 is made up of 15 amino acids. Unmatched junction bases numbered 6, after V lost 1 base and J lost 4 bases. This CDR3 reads CASSQAPTGVYGYTF. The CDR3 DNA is TGTGCCAGCAGCCAAGCCCCCACAGGGGTCTATGGCTACACCTTC.

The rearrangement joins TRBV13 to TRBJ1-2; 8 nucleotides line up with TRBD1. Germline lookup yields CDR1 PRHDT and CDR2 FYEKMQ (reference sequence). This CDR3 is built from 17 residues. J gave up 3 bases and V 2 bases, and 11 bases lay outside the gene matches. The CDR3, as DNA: TGTGCCAGCAGCTTATCTCCCTCTGGACAGGGACACTATGGCTACACCTTC. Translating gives CASSLSPSGQGHYGYTF.

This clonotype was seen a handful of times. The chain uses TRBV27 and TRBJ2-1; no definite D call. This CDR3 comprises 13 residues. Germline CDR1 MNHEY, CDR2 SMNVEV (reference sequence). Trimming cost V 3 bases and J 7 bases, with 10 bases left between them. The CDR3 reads CASSFLPENEQFF. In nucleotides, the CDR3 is TGTGCCAGCAGTTTCCTCCCGGAGAATGAGCAGTTCTTC.

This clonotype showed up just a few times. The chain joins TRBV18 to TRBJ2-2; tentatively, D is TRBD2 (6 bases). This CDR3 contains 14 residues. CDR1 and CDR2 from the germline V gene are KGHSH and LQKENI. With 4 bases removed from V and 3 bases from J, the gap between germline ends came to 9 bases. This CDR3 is CASSRDFYTGELFF. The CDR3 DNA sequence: TGTGCCAGCTCACGGGACTTTTACACCGGGGAGCTGTTTTTT.

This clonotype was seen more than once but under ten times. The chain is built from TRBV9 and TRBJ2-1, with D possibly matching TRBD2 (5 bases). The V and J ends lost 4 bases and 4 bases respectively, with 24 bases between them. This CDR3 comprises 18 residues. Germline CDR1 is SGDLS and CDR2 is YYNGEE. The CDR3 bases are TGTGCCAGCAGCTCTAGAGGAGTAGGGAGAGCGTATTACAATGAGCAGTTCTTC. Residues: CASSSRGVGRAYYNEQFF.

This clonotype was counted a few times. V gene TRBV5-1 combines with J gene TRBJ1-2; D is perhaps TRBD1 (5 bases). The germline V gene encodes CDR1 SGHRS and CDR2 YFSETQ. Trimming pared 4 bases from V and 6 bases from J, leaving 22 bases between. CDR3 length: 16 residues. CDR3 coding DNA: TGCGCCAGCAGCGCTTTACAGGAGGCAGGGCCGAATGGCTACACCTTC. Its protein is CASSALQEAGPNGYTF.

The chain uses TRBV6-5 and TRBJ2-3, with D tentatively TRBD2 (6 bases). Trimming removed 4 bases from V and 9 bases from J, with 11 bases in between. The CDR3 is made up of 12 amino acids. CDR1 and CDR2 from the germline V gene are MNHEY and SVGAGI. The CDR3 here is CASSSAGLTQYF. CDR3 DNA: TGTGCCAGCAGTTCTGCGGGGTTAACGCAGTATTTT.